This T cell receptor (beta chain) was captured by sequencing in a study of shared clonotypes between healthy human individuals. Across the study: The study used three CD4 naive, three CD4 memory, two CD8 naive and one CD8 memory plate per donor.

This clone was seen a single time. Antigen specificity is unknown. V gave up 2 bases and J gave up 6 bases, with 11 bases separating them. CDR3 size: 14 residues. Germline V gene lookup returns CDR1 MGHDK and CDR2 SYGVNS. The authors distributed each subset's genomic DNA evenly over several immunoSEQ plates. Libraries were prepared by immunoSEQ multiplex PCR; TCRdb keeps only in-frame clonotypes and omits some of them. The sample carries about 700,000 clones, approximately 79% recorded once. Study-wide results and limits: Sorted-subset sequencing, rarefaction showed, was incomplete despite large depth.

Sample: memory CD4+ T cells sorted from blood. Subset given: CD45RA-negative fraction. The sequence was obtained from a young woman in good health. This chain uses TRBV25-1 with TRBJ2-1; D remains ambiguous. The CDR3 DNA follows: TGTGCCAGCAGTGAAAGCGACTCGAGCAATGAGCAGTTCTTC. Translating gives CASSESDSSNEQFF.